This section outlines one T cell receptor (beta chain) sequence together with its context. The target antigen is unknown. This sample stems from a study of T cells in tumors after PD-1 blockade. Looking at the study overall: Peripheral blood samples averaged approximately 35,000 unique clonotypes and 95,000 to 120,000 templates.

Study-level points and caveats: Blood contained about two fifths of the tumor's TCR clonotypes.

Tumor or blood genomic DNA was sequenced, with inputs of about 550 ng to 6,004 ng. Between the trimmed V and J ends, which lost 6 bases and 4 bases, there was a span of 12 bases. Germline values: CDR1 LNHDA, CDR2 SQIVND (reference sequence). The CDR3 is 13 residues long. Sequencing was performed with immunoSEQ multiplex PCR; in TCRdb, only in-frame clones are kept and a portion is missing. The table shows approximately 60,000 clones, with around three quarters occurring only once. The sequencing used PBMCs, collected before anti-PD-1 treatment. This clonotype originated in a human donor with basal cell carcinoma. The V call is TRBV19, the J call TRBJ1-1; the D gene is possibly TRBD1 (6 bases). The CDR3 reads CASSQGRGTEAFF. CDR3 nucleotide sequence: TGTGCCAGTAGCCAGGGGAGAGGCACTGAAGCTTTCTTT. The full variable domain, completed using reference TRBV19 and TRBJ1-1, is DGGITQSPKYLFRKEGQNVTLSCEQNLNHDAMYWYRQDPGQGLRLIYYSQIVNDFQKGDIAEGYSVSREKKESFPLTVTSAQKNPTAFYLCASSQGRGTEAFFGQGTRLTVV.